This T cell receptor (beta chain) was retrieved from a study of T cells in Graves' hyperthyroidism and ophthalmopathy. RNA transcripts yielded amplified TCR beta CDR3 regions. The HTBI primer set was used in a first-round RT-PCR of the TCR CDR3. MiXCR, run by TCRdb on the multiplex PCR reads, gives a single entry per CDR3 protein. The repertoire includes hundreds of thousands of distinct CDR3 sequences, 15% to 20% of them detected once, and 15% to 20% sits in the top ten. Deletions cut 1 base from V and 5 bases from J, with 15 bases between. The CDR3 covers 15 residues. CDR1 and CDR2 (germline): SGHRS, YFSETQ.

The clonotype was recovered from a woman aged 18-29 years with Graves' hyperthyroidism. The chain links TRBV5-1 to TRBJ1-1; D is unclear. The sample was blood. CDR3 nucleotides: TGCGCCAGCAGCTTGTTGGATCCAACGGCGACTGAAGCTTTCTTT. Its translation is CASSLLDPTATEAFF. The full variable domain, rest sourced from reference TRBV5-1 and TRBJ1-1, is KAGVTQTPRYLIKTRGQQVTLSCSPISGHRSVSWYQQTPGQGLQFLFEYFSETQRNKGNFPGRFSGRQFSNSRSEMNVSTLELGDSALYLCASSLLDPTATEAFFGQGTRLTVV.